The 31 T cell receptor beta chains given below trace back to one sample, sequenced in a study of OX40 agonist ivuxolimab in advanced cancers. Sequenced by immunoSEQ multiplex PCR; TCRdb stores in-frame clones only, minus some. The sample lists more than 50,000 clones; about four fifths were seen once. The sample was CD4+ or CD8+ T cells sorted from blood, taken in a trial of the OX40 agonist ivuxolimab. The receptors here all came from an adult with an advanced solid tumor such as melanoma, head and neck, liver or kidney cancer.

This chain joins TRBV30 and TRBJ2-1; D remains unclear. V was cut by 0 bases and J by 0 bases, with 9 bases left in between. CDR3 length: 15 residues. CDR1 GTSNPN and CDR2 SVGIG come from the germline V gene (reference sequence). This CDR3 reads CAWSVGRGSYNEQFF. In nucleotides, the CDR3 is TGTGCCTGGAGTGTAGGAAGAGGCTCCTACAATGAGCAGTTCTTC.

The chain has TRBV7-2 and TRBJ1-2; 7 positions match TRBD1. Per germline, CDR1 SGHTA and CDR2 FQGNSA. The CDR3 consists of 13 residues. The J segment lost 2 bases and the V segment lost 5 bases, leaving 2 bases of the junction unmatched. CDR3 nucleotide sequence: TGTGCCAGCAGCATGGACAGGAACTATGGCTACACCTTC. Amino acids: CASSMDRNYGYTF.

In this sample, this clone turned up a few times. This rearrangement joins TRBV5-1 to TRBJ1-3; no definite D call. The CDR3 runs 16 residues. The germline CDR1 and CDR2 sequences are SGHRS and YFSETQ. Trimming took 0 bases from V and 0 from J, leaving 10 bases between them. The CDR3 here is CASSLVAAASGNTIYF. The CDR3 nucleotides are TGCGCCAGCAGCTTGGTTGCAGCGGCCTCTGGAAACACCATATATTTT.

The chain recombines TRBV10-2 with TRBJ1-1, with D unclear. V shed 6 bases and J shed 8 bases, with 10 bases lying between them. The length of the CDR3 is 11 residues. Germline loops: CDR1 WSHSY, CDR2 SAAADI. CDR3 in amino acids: CASSAVQEAFF. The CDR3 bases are TGCGCCAGCAGCGCAGTACAAGAAGCTTTCTTT.

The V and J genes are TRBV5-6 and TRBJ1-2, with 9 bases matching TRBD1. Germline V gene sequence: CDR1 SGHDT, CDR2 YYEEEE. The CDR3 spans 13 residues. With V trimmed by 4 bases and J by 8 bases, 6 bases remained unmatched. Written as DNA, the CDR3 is TGTGCCAGCAGCCTACAGGGGGCGGACGGCTACACCTTC. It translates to CASSLQGADGYTF.

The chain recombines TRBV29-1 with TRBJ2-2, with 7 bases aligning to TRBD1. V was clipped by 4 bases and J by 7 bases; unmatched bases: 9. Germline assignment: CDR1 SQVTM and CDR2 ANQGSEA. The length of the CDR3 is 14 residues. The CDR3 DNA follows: TGCAGCGTTGCCCCGGACAGGAGGATCGGGGAGCTGTTTTTT. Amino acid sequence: CSVAPDRRIGELFF.

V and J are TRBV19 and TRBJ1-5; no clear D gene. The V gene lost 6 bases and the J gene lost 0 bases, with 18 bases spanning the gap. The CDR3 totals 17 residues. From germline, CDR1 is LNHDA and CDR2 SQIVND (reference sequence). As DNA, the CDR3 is TGTGCCAGTAGCCCGACACTGGGAGAATATAGCAATCAGCCCCAGCATTTT. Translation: CASSPTLGEYSNQPQHF. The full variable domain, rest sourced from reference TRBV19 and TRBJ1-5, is DGGITQSPKYLFRKEGQNVTLSCEQNLNHDAMYWYRQDPGQGLRLIYYSQIVNDFQKGDIAEGYSVSREKKESFPLTVTSAQKNPTAFYLCASSPTLGEYSNQPQHFGDGTRLSIL.

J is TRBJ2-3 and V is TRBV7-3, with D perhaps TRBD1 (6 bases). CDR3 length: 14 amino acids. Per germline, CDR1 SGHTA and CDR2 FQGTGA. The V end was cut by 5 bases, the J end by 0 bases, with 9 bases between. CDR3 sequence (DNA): TGTGCCAGCAGCCCGGGACATAGCACAGATACGCAGTATTTT. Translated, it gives CASSPGHSTDTQYF. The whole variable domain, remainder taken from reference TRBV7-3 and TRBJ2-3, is GAGVSQTPSNKVTEKGKYVELRCDPISGHTALYWYRQSLGQGPEFLIYFQGTGAADDSGLPNDRFFAVRPEGSVSTLKIQRTERGDSAVYLCASSPGHSTDTQYFGPGTRLTVL.

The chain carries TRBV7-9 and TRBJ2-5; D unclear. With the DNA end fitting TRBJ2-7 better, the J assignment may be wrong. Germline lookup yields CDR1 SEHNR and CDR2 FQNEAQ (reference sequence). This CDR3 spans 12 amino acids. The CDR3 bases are TGTGCCAGCAGCTTAACTCCCTACGAGCAGTACTTC. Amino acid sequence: CASSLTPYEQYF.

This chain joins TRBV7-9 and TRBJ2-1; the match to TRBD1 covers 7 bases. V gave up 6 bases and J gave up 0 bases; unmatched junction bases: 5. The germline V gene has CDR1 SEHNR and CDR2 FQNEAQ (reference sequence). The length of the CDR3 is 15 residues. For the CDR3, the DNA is TGTGCCAGCAGGGCGGACAGGAGCTCCTACAATGAGCAGTTCTTC. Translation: CASRADRSSYNEQFF.

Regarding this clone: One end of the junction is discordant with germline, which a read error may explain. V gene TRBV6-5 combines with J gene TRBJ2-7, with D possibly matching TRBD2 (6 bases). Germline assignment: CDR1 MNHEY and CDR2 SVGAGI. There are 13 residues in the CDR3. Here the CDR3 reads CASSLRGSSEQYF. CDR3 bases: TGTGCCAGCAGTCTCCGGGGGTCCTCCGAGCAGTACTTC.

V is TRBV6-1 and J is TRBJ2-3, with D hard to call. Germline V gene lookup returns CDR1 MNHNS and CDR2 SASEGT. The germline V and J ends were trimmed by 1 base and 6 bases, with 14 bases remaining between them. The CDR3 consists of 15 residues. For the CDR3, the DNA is TGTGCCAGCAGTGAAGTGAGCCAGGTTTGGGATACGCAGTATTTT. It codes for CASSEVSQVWDTQYF.

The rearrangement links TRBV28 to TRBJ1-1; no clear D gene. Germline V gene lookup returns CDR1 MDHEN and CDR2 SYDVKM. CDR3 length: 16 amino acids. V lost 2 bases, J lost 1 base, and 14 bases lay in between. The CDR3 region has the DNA TGTGCCAGCAGTTTACCCCCTCCGGGATCGAACACTGAAGCTTTCTTT. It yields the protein CASSLPPPGSNTEAFF.

For the CDR3, the DNA is TGTGCCAGCAGCTTCAAGCGGGGGGCCTCCTACGAGCAGTACTTC. It encodes CASSFKRGASYEQYF. The V and J genes are TRBV7-9 and TRBJ2-7; 9 bases match TRBD2. CDR1 and CDR2 (germline): SEHNR, FQNEAQ (reference sequence). V lost 3 bases, J lost 0 bases, and 3 bases stayed unmatched. This CDR3 comprises 15 residues.

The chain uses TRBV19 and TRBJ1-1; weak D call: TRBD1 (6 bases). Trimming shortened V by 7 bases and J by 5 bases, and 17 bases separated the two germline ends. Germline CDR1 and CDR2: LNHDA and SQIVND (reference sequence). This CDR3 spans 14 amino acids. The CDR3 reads CASTTGRGGTEAFF. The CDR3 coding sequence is TGTGCCAGTACCACGGGCAGGGGAGGTACTGAAGCTTTCTTT.

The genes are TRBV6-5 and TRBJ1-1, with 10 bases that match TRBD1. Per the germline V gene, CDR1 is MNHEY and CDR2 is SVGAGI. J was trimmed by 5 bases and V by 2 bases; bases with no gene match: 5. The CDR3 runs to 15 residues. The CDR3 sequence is CASSYPRGQGTEAFF. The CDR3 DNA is TGTGCCAGCAGTTACCCCAGGGGACAGGGGACTGAAGCTTTCTTT.

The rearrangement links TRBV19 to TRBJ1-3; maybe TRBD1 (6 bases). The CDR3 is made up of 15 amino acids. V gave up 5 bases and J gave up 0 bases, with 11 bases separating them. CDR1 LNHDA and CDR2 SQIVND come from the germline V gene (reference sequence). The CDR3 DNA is TGTGCCAGTAGTGAAACAGGGCGCTCTGGAAACACCATATATTTT. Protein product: CASSETGRSGNTIYF.

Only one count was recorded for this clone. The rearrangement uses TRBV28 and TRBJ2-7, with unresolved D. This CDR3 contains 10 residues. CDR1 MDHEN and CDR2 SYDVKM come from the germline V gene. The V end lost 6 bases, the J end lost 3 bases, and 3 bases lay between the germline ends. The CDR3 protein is CASRNYEQYF. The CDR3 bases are TGTGCCAGCAGAAACTACGAGCAGTACTTC.

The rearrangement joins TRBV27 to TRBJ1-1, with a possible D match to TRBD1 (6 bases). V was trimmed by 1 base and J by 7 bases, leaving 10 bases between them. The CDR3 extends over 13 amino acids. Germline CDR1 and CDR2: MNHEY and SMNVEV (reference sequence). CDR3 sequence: CASSLLPRGEAFF. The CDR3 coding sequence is TGTGCCAGCAGTTTATTACCCAGGGGTGAAGCTTTCTTT.

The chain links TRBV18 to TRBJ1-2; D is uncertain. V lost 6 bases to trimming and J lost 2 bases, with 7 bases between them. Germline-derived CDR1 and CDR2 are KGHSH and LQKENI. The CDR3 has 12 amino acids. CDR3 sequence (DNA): TGTGCCAGCTCGATCGACAACTATGGCTACACCTTC. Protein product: CASSIDNYGYTF.

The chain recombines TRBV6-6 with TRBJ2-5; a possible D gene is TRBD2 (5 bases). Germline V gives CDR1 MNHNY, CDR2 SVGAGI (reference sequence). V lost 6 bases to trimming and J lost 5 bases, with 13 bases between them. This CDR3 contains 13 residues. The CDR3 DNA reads TGTGCCAGCAGCCCCCCGGACTGGGAGACCCAGTACTTC. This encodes CASSPPDWETQYF.

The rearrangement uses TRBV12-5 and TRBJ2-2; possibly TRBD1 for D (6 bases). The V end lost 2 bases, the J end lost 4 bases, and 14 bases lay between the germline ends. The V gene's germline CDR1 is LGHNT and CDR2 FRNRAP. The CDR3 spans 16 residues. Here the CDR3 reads CASGLTQTGRTGELFF. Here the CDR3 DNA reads TGTGCTAGTGGTTTGACACAGACAGGCCGCACCGGGGAGCTGTTTTTT.

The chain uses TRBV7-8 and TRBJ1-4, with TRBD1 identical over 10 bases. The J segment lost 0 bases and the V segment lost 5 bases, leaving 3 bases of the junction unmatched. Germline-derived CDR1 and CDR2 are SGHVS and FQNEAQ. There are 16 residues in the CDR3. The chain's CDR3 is CASSPGQGATNEKLFF. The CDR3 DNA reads TGTGCCAGCAGCCCTGGACAGGGGGCAACTAATGAAAAACTGTTTTTT.

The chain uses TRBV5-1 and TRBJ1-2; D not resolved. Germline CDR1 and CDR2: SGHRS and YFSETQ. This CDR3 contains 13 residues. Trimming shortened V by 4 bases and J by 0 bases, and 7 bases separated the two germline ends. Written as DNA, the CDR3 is TGCGCCAGCAGCCTAGGCACTAACTATGGCTACACCTTC. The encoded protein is CASSLGTNYGYTF.

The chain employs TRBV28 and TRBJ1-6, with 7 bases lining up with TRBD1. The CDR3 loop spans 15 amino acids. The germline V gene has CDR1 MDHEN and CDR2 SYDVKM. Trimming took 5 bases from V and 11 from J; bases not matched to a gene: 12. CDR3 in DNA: TGTGCCAGCAGTGCCCACGGGACAGTCGTGGCACCCCTCCACTTT. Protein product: CASSAHGTVVAPLHF.

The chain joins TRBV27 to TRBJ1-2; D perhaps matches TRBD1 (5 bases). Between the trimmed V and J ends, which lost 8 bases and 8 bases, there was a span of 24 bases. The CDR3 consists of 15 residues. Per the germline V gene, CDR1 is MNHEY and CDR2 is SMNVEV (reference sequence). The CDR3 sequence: CASGGLGVINRGYTF. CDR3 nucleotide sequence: TGTGCCAGCGGCGGGTTGGGGGTTATAAACCGAGGCTACACCTTC.

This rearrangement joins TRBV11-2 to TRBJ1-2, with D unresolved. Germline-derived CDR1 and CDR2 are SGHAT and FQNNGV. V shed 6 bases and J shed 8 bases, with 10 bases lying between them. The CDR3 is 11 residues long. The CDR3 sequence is CASSTGRGYTF. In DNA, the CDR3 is TGTGCCAGCAGTACCGGCCGCGGCTACACCTTC.

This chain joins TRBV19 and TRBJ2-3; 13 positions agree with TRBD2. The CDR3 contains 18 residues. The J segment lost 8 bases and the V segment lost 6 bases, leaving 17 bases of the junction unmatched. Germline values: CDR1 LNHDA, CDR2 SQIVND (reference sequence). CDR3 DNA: TGTGCCAGTAGGGACGACAATTTTGGACTAGCGGGAGTGGGTACGCAGTATTTT. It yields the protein CASRDDNFGLAGVGTQYF.

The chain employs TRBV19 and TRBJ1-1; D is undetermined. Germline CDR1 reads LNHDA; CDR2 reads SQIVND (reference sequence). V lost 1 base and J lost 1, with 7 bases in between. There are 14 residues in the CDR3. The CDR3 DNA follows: TGTGCCAGTAGTATAGGACGGGAGAACACTGAAGCTTTCTTT. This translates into CASSIGRENTEAFF.

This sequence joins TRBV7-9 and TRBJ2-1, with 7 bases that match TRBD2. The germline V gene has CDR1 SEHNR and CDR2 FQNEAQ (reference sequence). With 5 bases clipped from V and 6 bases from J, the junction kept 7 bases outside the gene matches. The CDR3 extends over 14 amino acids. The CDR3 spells CASSPGGSGNEQFF. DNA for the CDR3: TGTGCCAGCAGCCCCGGGGGGAGTGGCAATGAGCAGTTCTTC.

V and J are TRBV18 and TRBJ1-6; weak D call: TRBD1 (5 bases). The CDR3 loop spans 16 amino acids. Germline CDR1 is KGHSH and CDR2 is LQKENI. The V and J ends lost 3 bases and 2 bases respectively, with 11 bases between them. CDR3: CASSPPGGTYNSPLHF. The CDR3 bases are TGTGCCAGCTCACCCCCTGGGGGGACCTATAATTCACCCCTCCACTTT.